This note documents a single TCR beta chain sequence. Everyone who took part was roughly 18 to 89 years old, and they came from about 25 US areas. Assay: immunoSEQ multiplex PCR; the TCRdb copy retains only in-frame clones and omits some. The data show about 240,000 clones, roughly 89% seen once. Germline V lookup: CDR1 SGHTA, CDR2 FQGNSA. Deletions cut 6 bases from V and 6 bases from J, with 12 bases between. The CDR3 loop spans 13 amino acids. This entry is derived from a study of blood T cell repertoires in COVID-19. About the study: From the United States, Italy and Spain came samples of acute and convalescent COVID-19.

The chain combines TRBV7-2 with TRBJ1-5; possibly TRBD1 for D (5 bases). Specimen: PBMCs or T cells enriched from blood (not recorded which). The sequence was obtained from a woman under 40 who had recovered from COVID-19. Here the CDR3 DNA reads TGTGCCAGCAGTGCCCAGGGATCTCAGCCCCAGCATTTT. Amino acid sequence: CASSAQGSQPQHF.